Sequencing of this TCR beta chain was carried out in a study of blood T cell repertoires in COVID-19. Across the study: The analysed material was cDNA or gDNA that came from T cells, B-cell-depleted T cells, or PBMCs.

This CDR3 contains 14 residues. V shed 6 bases, J shed 3 bases, and the junction held 5 bases outside the gene matches. Looked up from germline, CDR1 is MRHNA and CDR2 is SNTAGT. Libraries were prepared by immunoSEQ multiplex PCR; TCRdb keeps only in-frame clonotypes and omits some of them. The table records about 110,000 clones, just over 70% of them present only once. This receptor was taken from a woman aged 40 to 50 with acute or convalescent COVID-19. The sequenced sample consisted of peripheral blood. The chain uses TRBV6-4 and TRBJ2-3; 8 bases are a match to TRBD1. The chain's CDR3 is CASSQGAGTDTQYF. The CDR3 region has the DNA TGTGCCAGCAGCCAGGGGGCTGGTACAGATACGCAGTATTTT.